This TCR beta chain was captured in a study of T cells after posttransplantation cyclophosphamide. Sequencing used immunoSEQ multiplex PCR; TCRdb keeps in-frame clones, though not all of them. The table has roughly 9,200 clones, about 88% seen once. General observations from the study: TRB overlap between skin or GI tissue T cells and blood was limited. Later blood repertoires were often dominated by clones from the donor CD8+ memory compartment.

On this clone: Its cognate antigen is unknown.

Germline V lookup: CDR1 MNHNS, CDR2 SASEGT. The germline V and J ends were trimmed by 0 bases and 9 bases, with 6 bases remaining between them. The CDR3 runs 13 residues. The source material was memory CD4+ T cells sorted from PBMCs. The chain uses TRBV6-1 and TRBJ1-6; D ambiguous. The receptor was isolated from a woman in her sixties or seventies in good health, CMV-negative, and a related stem cell transplant donor. DNA for the CDR3: TGTGCCAGCAGTGAAGCGCGGGGTTCACCCCTCCACTTT. Translated, it gives CASSEARGSPLHF.